The 23 T cell receptor beta chains reported below all come from one sample, sequenced in a study of molecular identifiers for immune sequencing clone quantification. TCRdb itself ran the PCR reads through MiXCR, one entry per CDR3 protein. The table lists about 40,000 distinct CDR3 sequences, approximately 17% of them singletons. The sequenced sample consisted of naive CD8+ T cells from blood, with Jurkat cell RNA spiked in. Stated subset: FACS-sorted CD8+CD4-CCR7+CD45RA+ naive T cells. The receptors originated from a human donor in good health. Some libraries in this study had Jurkat cell RNA spiked in.

This clonotype was detected ten times or more. The CDR3 DNA is TGTGCCACCAGCAGCTGGACACAGAACACCGGGGAGCTGTTTTTT. Its translation: CATSSWTQNTGELFF. This chain joins TRBV15 and TRBJ2-2, with a possible D match to TRBD1 (5 bases). Germline V CDR1 and CDR2: LNHNV, YYDKDF (reference sequence). Trimming took 3 bases from V and 1 from J, leaving 9 bases between them. The length of the CDR3 is 15 residues.

This clonotype came up many times. This chain joins TRBV9 and TRBJ2-1; 7 bases map to TRBD1. The CDR3 has 16 residues. Trimming at V came to 6 bases and at J to 1 base, leaving 10 bases not matched to a gene. Looked up from germline, CDR1 is SGDLS and CDR2 is YYNGEE. This CDR3 is CASTIQGSRSYNEQFF. The CDR3 DNA follows: TGTGCCAGCACCATACAGGGGAGTAGATCCTACAATGAGCAGTTCTTC.

This clonotype occurred many times. This sequence joins TRBV4-1 and TRBJ1-4; D unresolved. V was pared by 5 bases and J by 5 bases, with 15 bases between. CDR3 size: 15 residues. CDR1 and CDR2 from the germline V gene are MGHRA and YSYEKL. The CDR3 reads CASSYGVRPNEKLFF. The DNA of the CDR3 is TGCGCCAGCAGCTATGGGGTCAGACCGAATGAAAAACTGTTTTTT.

This clonotype was seen ten or more times. This chain uses TRBV7-7 with TRBJ2-5; D is uncertain. V dropped 5 bases and J dropped 0 bases, with 10 bases sitting between them. The CDR3 is 14 amino acids. CDR1 is SSHAT, CDR2 FNYEAQ, per germline (reference sequence). The CDR3 reads CASSPRRDQETQYF. DNA for the CDR3: TGTGCCAGCAGCCCACGACGGGACCAAGAGACCCAGTACTTC.

This clonotype appeared many times. The rearrangement links TRBV6-6 to TRBJ2-4; D is unclear. With 5 bases removed from V and 0 bases from J, the gap between germline ends came to 14 bases. Per germline, CDR1 MNHNY and CDR2 SVGAGI (reference sequence). The CDR3 length is 16 residues. CDR3: CASSPPRGGAKNIQYF. In nucleotides, the CDR3 is TGTGCCAGCAGTCCACCTCGTGGTGGAGCCAAAAACATTCAGTACTTC.

The chain carries TRBV28 and TRBJ1-2; D gene ambiguous. Germline CDR1 is MDHEN and CDR2 is SYDVKM. The CDR3 is 16 amino acids. V dropped 5 bases and J dropped 4 bases, with 20 bases sitting between them. CDR3 amino acids: CASSAFGVLALYGYTF. CDR3 sequence (DNA): TGTGCCAGCAGTGCATTTGGGGTTTTGGCCCTCTATGGCTACACCTTC.

This chain connects TRBV12-3 or TRBV12-4 to TRBJ1-4; no firm D call. Trimming took off 3 bases at V and 5 bases at J, with 7 bases between the two ends. The CDR3 length is 13 residues. The DNA of the CDR3 is TGTGCCAGCAGTTTGAACCCGAATGAAAAACTGTTTTTT. It is translated as CASSLNPNEKLFF.

This clonotype was detected many times. The chain employs TRBV7-2 and TRBJ2-3; 9 nucleotides align to TRBD2. The germline V gene has CDR1 SGHTA and CDR2 FQGNSA. Trimming at V came to 3 bases and at J to 3 bases, leaving 16 bases not matched to a gene. This CDR3 comprises 19 residues. The chain's CDR3 is CASSLPLLAREGRTDTQYF. DNA of the CDR3: TGTGCCAGCAGCTTGCCGTTACTAGCGCGGGAGGGCCGAACAGATACGCAGTATTTT.

This clonotype occurred many times. The chain joins TRBV28 to TRBJ2-3; TRBD2 aligns across 10 bases. This CDR3 region has 16 residues. Per germline, CDR1 MDHEN and CDR2 SYDVKM. Trimming removed 6 bases from V and 2 bases from J; junction bases left unmatched: 8. The CDR3 DNA reads as TGTGCCAGCAGACGAGCGGGAGGGCCCCCCACAGATACGCAGTATTTT. Translating gives CASRRAGGPPTDTQYF. Looking up the rest from reference TRBV28 and TRBJ2-3 gives the full variable domain: DVKVTQSSRYLVKRTGEKVFLECVQDMDHENMFWYRQDPGLGLRLIYFSYDVKMKEKGDIPEGYSVSREKKERFSLILESASTNQTSMYLCASRRAGGPPTDTQYFGPGTRLTVL.

This clonotype was picked up many times. The CDR3 coding sequence is TGCAGTGCCGACGACCGGGGGACTAGTCCTTACAATGAGCAGTTCTTC. Translation: CSADDRGTSPYNEQFF. The chain links TRBV20-1 to TRBJ2-1; TRBD2 matches at 8 bases. CDR1 is DFQATT and CDR2 is SNEGSKA in the germline V gene (reference sequence). Unmatched junction bases numbered 14, after V lost 6 bases and J lost 4 bases. The CDR3 is 16 residues long.

This clonotype was recorded at least ten times. The chain uses TRBV12-3 or TRBV12-4 and TRBJ2-7; 7 positions match TRBD1. The junction had 7 bases not matched to a gene; V was cut back by 6 bases and J by 2 bases. The CDR3 consists of 14 residues. CDR3 in DNA: TGTGCCAGCAGGTTTGGGGACAGCACCTACGAGCAGTACTTC. This gives the protein CASRFGDSTYEQYF.

This clonotype came up a few times. The chain joins TRBV28 to TRBJ2-2; possibly TRBD1 or TRBD2 for D (5 bases each). Between the trimmed V and J ends, which lost 6 bases and 5 bases, there was a span of 19 bases. The germline V gene encodes CDR1 MDHEN and CDR2 SYDVKM. CDR3 length: 16 residues. The CDR3 here is CASRGDESLETGELFF. The CDR3 DNA reads TGTGCCAGCAGAGGGGACGAGTCTCTTGAGACCGGGGAGCTGTTTTTT.

Only a few counts were recorded for this clonotype. For the CDR3, the DNA is TGTGCCAGCAGTCCAGGGACTAACCAAGAGACCCAGTACTTC. Protein sequence: CASSPGTNQETQYF. V and J are TRBV12-3 or TRBV12-4 and TRBJ2-5; TRBD2 agrees at 7 bases. The CDR3 has 14 amino acids. V lost 5 bases and J lost 0; bases outside the gene matches: 3.

This clonotype came up a few times. This chain connects TRBV7-2 to TRBJ2-7; D is perhaps TRBD2 (5 bases). The CDR3 totals 14 residues. The germline CDR1 and CDR2 sequences are SGHTA and FQGNSA. The V end was cut by 6 bases, the J end by 1 base, with 13 bases between. Written as DNA, the CDR3 is TGTGCCAGCAGTGGAGGTCACAGTTCCTACGAGCAGTACTTC. Protein: CASSGGHSSYEQYF.

This clonotype was recorded at least ten times. The DNA for the CDR3 is TGTGCCAGCAGCTTAGATCCGAGACTAGCGGGACACAATGAGCAGTTCTTC. As protein: CASSLDPRLAGHNEQFF. The J gene is TRBJ2-1, the V gene TRBV11-2, with 11 bases that match TRBD2. With V trimmed by 0 bases and J by 5 bases, 6 bases remained unmatched. CDR1 is SGHAT and CDR2 is FQNNGV in the germline V gene. The CDR3 length is 17 residues.

This clonotype came up many times. The gene calls are TRBV20-1 and TRBJ1-5; D is unresolved. Germline lookup yields CDR1 DFQATT and CDR2 SNEGSKA (reference sequence). This CDR3 region has 13 residues. Trimming took off 6 bases at V and 4 bases at J, with 13 bases between the two ends. The DNA for the CDR3 is TGCAGTGCAAAAGACGGGGAGAATCAGCCCCAGCATTTT. Amino acids: CSAKDGENQPQHF.

The CDR3 DNA follows: TGTGCCACCAGCATTACGTACAATGAGCAGTTCTTC. It translates to CATSITYNEQFF. This chain links TRBV15 with TRBJ2-1, with no clear D. The CDR3 length is 12 residues. Germline assignment: CDR1 LNHNV and CDR2 YYDKDF (reference sequence). Trimming took 4 bases from V and 4 from J, leaving 5 bases between them.

This clonotype was counted ten times or more. V gene TRBV29-1 combines with J gene TRBJ2-5; TRBD2 matches 7 bases. J lost 4 bases, V lost 0 bases, and 11 bases had no gene match. The germline V gene encodes CDR1 SQVTM and CDR2 ANQGSEA. The CDR3 is 16 amino acids. CDR3 loop: CSVEEGVAGVAETQYF. Here the CDR3 DNA reads TGCAGCGTTGAAGAGGGGGTTGCGGGAGTGGCAGAGACCCAGTACTTC.

This clonotype was found a few times. V and J are TRBV5-1 and TRBJ2-5, with TRBD1 as a possible D gene (7 bases). V lost 7 bases and J 2 bases, leaving 15 bases between the germline ends. CDR3 size: 14 residues. The germline CDR1 and CDR2 sequences are SGHRS and YFSETQ. The chain's CDR3 is CASHQGGQQETQYF. The DNA of the CDR3 is TGCGCCAGCCACCAGGGGGGACAACAAGAGACCCAGTACTTC.

This chain uses TRBV20-1 with TRBJ2-5; TRBD1 agrees at 8 bases. CDR3 length equals 15 residues. Per the germline V gene, CDR1 is DFQATT and CDR2 is SNEGSKA (reference sequence). V dropped 0 bases and J dropped 2; count of bases not matched to a gene: 5. The CDR3 sequence is CSARDWDRRQETQYF. Written as DNA, the CDR3 is TGCAGTGCTAGAGATTGGGACAGGAGGCAAGAGACCCAGTACTTC.

This clonotype was seen ten or more times. The chain links TRBV9 to TRBJ2-7; D perhaps matches TRBD1 (5 bases). Trimming removed 0 bases from V and 0 bases from J, with 7 bases in between. Germline V gene sequence: CDR1 SGDLS, CDR2 YYNGEE. This CDR3 is 14 amino acids long. In nucleotides, the CDR3 is TGTGCCAGCAGCGTAGCCCAGGGCTCCTACGAGCAGTACTTC. It codes for CASSVAQGSYEQYF. Based on the CDR3 plus reference TRBV9 and TRBJ2-7, the full variable domain is DSGVTQTPKHLITATGQRVTLRCSPRSGDLSVYWYQQSLDQGLQFLIQYYNGEERAKGNILERFSAQQFPDLHSELNLSSLELGDSALYFCASSVAQGSYEQYFGPGTRLTVT.

The CDR3 protein is CASSPDGFQPQHF. The CDR3 region has the DNA TGTGCCAGCAGCCCCGACGGTTTTCAGCCCCAGCATTTT. The V call is TRBV3-1, the J call TRBJ1-5; no definite D call. Trimming cost V 4 bases and J 6 bases, with 10 bases left between them. In germline, CDR1 is LGHDT, CDR2 YNNKEL (reference sequence). CDR3 length: 13 residues.

This clonotype was detected ten times or more. CDR3 loop: CASSPGFRVEETQYF. CDR3 coding DNA: TGTGCCAGCTCACCAGGCTTTAGGGTCGAAGAGACCCAGTACTTC. The chain combines TRBV18 with TRBJ2-5; unclear D gene. CDR3 length: 15 amino acids. Trimming took off 2 bases at V and 3 bases at J, with 13 bases between the two ends. Germline-derived CDR1 and CDR2 are KGHSH and LQKENI.